The 32 T cell receptor beta chains listed next were all sequenced from one sample in a study of cytomegalovirus exposure and HLA in healthy donors. It was with 60 Vbeta and 13 Jbeta primers that the PCR ran. TCRdb's copy holds only in-frame clones and misses some; the assay was immunoSEQ multiplex PCR. Counted here are about 200,000 clones, around 84% occurring once; the ten biggest clones make up approximately 1.5%. Specimen: PBMCs. These receptors all stem from a woman between 18 and 29 years old in good health and CMV-seronegative.

The chain employs TRBV6-1 and TRBJ2-3; D is perhaps TRBD1 (6 bases). The CDR3 has 15 amino acids. Per germline, CDR1 MNHNS and CDR2 SASEGT. Between the trimmed V and J ends, which lost 10 bases and 6 bases, there was a span of 23 bases. The CDR3 nucleotides are TGTGCCACCGGGGAAACAGGGAGTCTACGGGATACGCAGTATTTT. Translated: CATGETGSLRDTQYF.

Turning to this clone: Other DNA sequences within the sample encode an identical CDR3. This chain uses TRBV28 with TRBJ1-2; the D gene is possibly TRBD1 (5 bases). The CDR3 totals 13 residues. CDR1 is MDHEN, CDR2 SYDVKM, per germline. Trimming left V 3 bases short and J 2 bases short, with 7 bases between. The CDR3 DNA follows: TGTGCCAGCAGTTTCGGGGGGAACTATGGCTACACCTTC. It is translated as CASSFGGNYGYTF.

The chain combines TRBV5-4 with TRBJ2-7, with D tentatively TRBD1 (5 bases). This CDR3 region has 15 residues. The V gene lost 0 bases and the J gene lost 2 bases, with 12 bases spanning the gap. The germline V gene has CDR1 SGHNT and CDR2 YYREEE (reference sequence). For the CDR3, the DNA is TGTGCCAGCAGCTTGGCGAATAAGGGGCCCTACGAGCAGTACTTC. Protein: CASSLANKGPYEQYF.

This chain joins TRBV30 and TRBJ1-5; D is perhaps TRBD1 (5 bases). Germline CDR1 is GTSNPN and CDR2 is SVGIG (reference sequence). The CDR3 totals 12 residues. Trimming left V 5 bases short and J 7 bases short, with 12 bases between. The CDR3 reads CAWVSGLQPQHF. The CDR3 coding sequence is TGTGCCTGGGTGTCAGGGCTCCAGCCCCAGCATTTT. Variable domain in full (rest from reference TRBV30 and TRBJ1-5): SQTIHQWPATLVQPVGSPLSLECTVEGTSNPNLYWYRQAAGRGLQLLFYSVGIGQISSEVPQNLSASRPQDRQFILSSKKLLLSDSGFYLCAWVSGLQPQHFGDGTRLSIL.

This clone showed up just once. The genes are TRBV18 and TRBJ1-3, with no clear D. The V and J ends lost 2 bases and 2 bases respectively, with 7 bases between them. Germline V CDR1 and CDR2: KGHSH, LQKENI. The CDR3 sequence is 14 residues long. CDR3 region: CASSPKETGNTIYF. The CDR3 coding sequence is TGTGCCAGCTCACCAAAGGAGACTGGAAACACCATATATTTT.

The rearrangement joins TRBV9 to TRBJ1-2; D unclear. CDR3 size: 15 residues. Looked up from germline, CDR1 is SGDLS and CDR2 is YYNGEE. The V and J ends lost 0 bases and 2 bases respectively, with 11 bases between them. Here the CDR3 DNA reads TGTGCCAGCAGCGTAGAGGCAACGGGGAACTATGGCTACACCTTC. This encodes CASSVEATGNYGYTF.

This clone was picked up one time. This chain joins TRBV7-8 and TRBJ1-5; TRBD1 might be the D (6 bases). V was cut by 5 bases and J by 4 bases, with 18 bases left in between. From germline, CDR1 is SGHVS and CDR2 FQNEAQ. This CDR3 is 16 amino acids long. The CDR3 reads CASSPAGGGANQPQHF. The CDR3 DNA follows: TGTGCCAGCAGCCCAGCGGGGGGCGGGGCGAATCAGCCCCAGCATTTT.

The rearrangement joins TRBV15 to TRBJ2-1, with 15 nucleotides matching TRBD2. Germline V gene lookup returns CDR1 LNHNV and CDR2 YYDKDF (reference sequence). The CDR3 spans 15 residues. J gave up 8 bases and V 4 bases, and 3 bases lay outside the gene matches. CDR3 sequence (DNA): TGTGCCACCAGCACGGGACTAGCGGGGGGACATGAGCAGTTCTTC. Residues: CATSTGLAGGHEQFF.

This rearrangement joins TRBV10-3 to TRBJ1-2; 7 bases agree with TRBD1. Trimming removed 11 bases from V and 2 bases from J; junction bases left unmatched: 5. CDR1 ENHRY and CDR2 SYGVKD come from the germline V gene. The CDR3 contains 12 residues. The CDR3 here is CAVTGDNYGYTF. CDR3 nucleotide sequence: TGTGCCGTAACAGGGGACAACTATGGCTACACCTTC.

The V gene is TRBV10-2, the J gene TRBJ1-1; no reliable D call. Germline V gives CDR1 WSHSY, CDR2 SAAADI. The CDR3 has 13 residues. V was trimmed by 1 base and J by 8 bases, leaving 11 bases between them. The DNA of the CDR3 is TGCGCCAGCAGTGAGTTGTACCGTCGGGAAGCTTTCTTT. It specifies CASSELYRREAFF.

Only a few counts were recorded for this clone. V gene TRBV20-1 combines with J gene TRBJ1-4, with 8 bases matching TRBD1. The CDR3 totals 11 residues. Germline CDR1 is DFQATT and CDR2 is SNEGSKA (reference sequence). V gave up 5 bases and J gave up 10 bases; unmatched junction bases: 3. CDR3 DNA sequence: TGCAGTGCTTCTGACAGGGGAAAACTGTTTTTT. It encodes CSASDRGKLFF.

The chain combines TRBV28 with TRBJ2-1; 11 bases match TRBD1. J was trimmed by 8 bases and V by 8 bases; bases with no gene match: 14. The germline gives CDR1 MDHEN, CDR2 SYDVKM. The CDR3 loop spans 16 amino acids. Written as DNA, the CDR3 is TGTGCCAGCGGACGGTGGACAGGGGGCGGAAGGGATGAGCAGTTCTTC. Amino acids: CASGRWTGGGRDEQFF.

This clone was seen only a few times. This chain links TRBV6-6 with TRBJ2-3; TRBD1 aligns across 7 bases. Germline CDR1 reads MNHNY; CDR2 reads SVGAGI (reference sequence). The CDR3 is 15 residues long. V was clipped by 4 bases and J by 2 bases; unmatched bases: 6. The CDR3 DNA is TGTGCCAGCAGTTCGACGACAGGGACCACAGATACGCAGTATTTT. Amino acids: CASSSTTGTTDTQYF.

J is TRBJ1-1 and V is TRBV10-2; D not certain. Germline-derived CDR1 and CDR2 are WSHSY and SAAADI. This CDR3 is 13 amino acids long. Deletions cut 7 bases from V and 0 bases from J, with 9 bases between. CDR3 protein: CASTSSMNTEAFF. DNA for the CDR3: TGCGCCAGCACTAGCAGCATGAACACTGAAGCTTTCTTT.

The rearrangement uses TRBV6-1 and TRBJ2-7, with 9 bases aligning to TRBD2. Germline loops: CDR1 MNHNS, CDR2 SASEGT. CDR3 length: 13 amino acids. V was clipped by 6 bases and J by 7 bases; unmatched bases: 7. CDR3 residues: CASSPGLAREQYV. As DNA, the CDR3 is TGTGCCAGCAGCCCGGGACTAGCTCGAGAGCAGTACGTC.

The J gene is TRBJ2-1, the V gene TRBV5-1; perhaps TRBD2 as D (6 bases). The CDR3 spans 15 residues. CDR1 SGHRS and CDR2 YFSETQ come from the germline V gene. Deletions cut 0 bases from V and 4 bases from J, with 11 bases between. The CDR3 DNA follows: TGCGCCAGCAGCTTGGCCATTAGCGGTTACAATGAGCAGTTCTTC. Amino acids: CASSLAISGYNEQFF.

This clone came up a few times. This sequence joins TRBV5-6 and TRBJ2-3; a possible D gene is TRBD2 (6 bases). Germline loops: CDR1 SGHDT, CDR2 YYEEEE. The CDR3 is 16 amino acids. Trimming removed 2 bases from V and 2 bases from J, with 15 bases in between. In DNA form, the CDR3 reads TGTGCCAGCAGCTTACCCGGGACTGAGCACACAGATACGCAGTATTTT. The encoded protein is CASSLPGTEHTDTQYF.

This CDR3 is CASSLALADVGGGPQHF. As DNA, the CDR3 is TGCGCCAGCAGCTTGGCCCTGGCTGACGTGGGGGGTGGGCCCCAGCATTTT. The J gene is TRBJ1-5, the V gene TRBV5-1, with D maybe TRBD1 (5 bases). Germline V gene sequence: CDR1 SGHRS, CDR2 YFSETQ. This CDR3 comprises 17 residues. Trimming took 0 bases from V and 9 from J, leaving 22 bases between them.

This clone was observed once. The chain recombines TRBV5-6 with TRBJ2-7, with 7 bases matching TRBD2. Germline assignment: CDR1 SGHDT and CDR2 YYEEEE. V was clipped by 3 bases and J by 3 bases; unmatched bases: 12. CDR3 length: 16 amino acids. The DNA of the CDR3 is TGTGCCAGCAGCTCCGCTTTTTTGGGGGAGGGCTACGAGCAGTACGTC. It encodes CASSSAFLGEGYEQYV.

The chain uses TRBV27 and TRBJ1-1, with 9 positions matching TRBD1. The junction had 10 bases not matched to a gene; V was cut back by 6 bases and J by 8 bases. CDR1 is MNHEY and CDR2 is SMNVEV in the germline V gene (reference sequence). This CDR3 spans 14 amino acids. The CDR3 bases are TGTGCCAGCAGCCGGGGGACAGGGTGGGTAGAAGCTTTCTTT. Translating gives CASSRGTGWVEAFF.

This clone was observed a single time. An end of the junction differs from the germline gene, which may be a read error. CDR3 nucleotide sequence: TGTTCCAGCAGCTTAATACTAGCGGGAGTGTCGAACACCGGGGAGCTGTTTTTT. Translation: CSSSLILAGVSNTGELFF. The gene calls are TRBV7-9 and TRBJ2-2, with 11 bases lining up with TRBD2. The CDR3 totals 18 residues. Germline CDR1 and CDR2: SEHNR and FQNEAQ (reference sequence).

The V gene is TRBV5-3, the J gene TRBJ2-1, with D tentatively TRBD2 (6 bases). TRBV5-3 belongs to the ORF category, with a function that is uncertain. Deletions cut 7 bases from V and 7 bases from J, with 27 bases between. The CDR3 runs 17 residues. CDR3 nucleotides: TGTGCCAGATACTTTGGGGTTGGGACTCAAGAGAGAAATGAGCAGTTCTTC. Its protein product is CARYFGVGTQERNEQFF.

Comment on this clone: Other DNA variants within this sample encode the same CDR3. J is TRBJ2-7 and V is TRBV27; weak D call: TRBD1 (6 bases). This CDR3 has 13 residues. V lost 3 bases and J lost 4, with 10 bases in between. CDR1 and CDR2 from the germline V gene are MNHEY and SMNVEV (reference sequence). CDR3 nucleotide sequence: TGTGCCAGCAGTTTGAGGGGGTTGTACGAGCAGTACTTC. Translated: CASSLRGLYEQYF.

The chain is built from TRBV7-2 and TRBJ1-4; D is possibly TRBD1 (5 bases). The CDR3 runs 16 residues. Germline loops: CDR1 SGHTA, CDR2 FQGNSA. Trimming shortened V by 0 bases and J by 9 bases, and 17 bases separated the two germline ends. In DNA form, the CDR3 reads TGTGCCAGCAGCTTAGCGGGGTCCTCAGGGAGGAAAAAACTGTTTTTT. This translates into CASSLAGSSGRKKLFF.

The chain uses TRBV29-1 and TRBJ2-5; TRBD2 might be the D (7 bases). The germline V and J ends were trimmed by 5 bases and 1 base, with 14 bases remaining between them. Germline CDR1 reads SQVTM; CDR2 reads ANQGSEA. The CDR3 length is 14 residues. CDR3 region: CSVRGPGGQETQYF. CDR3 sequence (DNA): TGCAGCGTTCGGGGGCCGGGGGGCCAAGAGACCCAGTACTTC.

J is TRBJ1-2 and V is TRBV29-1; D is perhaps TRBD1 (5 bases). Deletions cut 3 bases from V and 0 bases from J, with 17 bases between. The CDR3 has 16 amino acids. Germline V gene data show CDR1 as SQVTM and CDR2 as ANQGSEA. DNA of the CDR3: TGCAGCGTTGACGGGGGAAGTGGCGCAGCTAACTATGGCTACACCTTC. Translated, it gives CSVDGGSGAANYGYTF.

This clone was observed a single time. The gene calls are TRBV19 and TRBJ2-1, with 10 positions matching TRBD2. The V segment lost 1 base and the J segment 4 bases; nucleotides outside the gene matches: 7. Germline V gene sequence: CDR1 LNHDA, CDR2 SQIVND (reference sequence). The CDR3 runs to 17 residues. CDR3 nucleotide sequence: TGTGCCAGTAGTATAGGTAGAACTAGCGGGGAGTACAATGAGCAGTTCTTC. It specifies CASSIGRTSGEYNEQFF. Drawing the rest from reference TRBV19 and TRBJ2-1, the complete variable domain is DGGITQSPKYLFRKEGQNVTLSCEQNLNHDAMYWYRQDPGQGLRLIYYSQIVNDFQKGDIAEGYSVSREKKESFPLTVTSAQKNPTAFYLCASSIGRTSGEYNEQFFGPGTRLTVL.

The V call is TRBV5-1, the J call TRBJ2-5; D gene uncertain. Per the germline V gene, CDR1 is SGHRS and CDR2 is YFSETQ. The V gene lost 3 bases and the J gene lost 7 bases, with 7 bases spanning the gap. This CDR3 comprises 11 residues. Here the CDR3 DNA reads TGCGCCAGCAGCTCGTTCGGGACCCAGTACTTC. This translates into CASSSFGTQYF. Looking up the rest from reference TRBV5-1 and TRBJ2-5 gives the full variable domain: KAGVTQTPRYLIKTRGQQVTLSCSPISGHRSVSWYQQTPGQGLQFLFEYFSETQRNKGNFPGRFSGRQFSNSRSEMNVSTLELGDSALYLCASSSFGTQYFGPGTRLLVL.

The J gene is TRBJ2-7, the V gene TRBV18; weak D call: TRBD1 (5 bases). CDR1 KGHSH and CDR2 LQKENI come from the germline V gene. V lost 4 bases to trimming and J lost 3 bases, with 13 bases between them. The CDR3 length is 14 residues. The DNA of the CDR3 is TGTGCCAGCTCACATGGGGCCACGGACTACGAGCAGTACTTC. Translated: CASSHGATDYEQYF.

The chain has TRBV6-5 and TRBJ1-4; D uncertain. The length of the CDR3 is 15 residues. CDR1 is MNHEY and CDR2 is SVGAGI in the germline V gene. V gave up 4 bases and J gave up 0 bases, with 9 bases separating them. Here the CDR3 DNA reads TGTGCCAGCAGTTTTAACAGTGCAACTAATGAAAAACTGTTTTTT. Translated, it gives CASSFNSATNEKLFF.

This clone was found a few times. The V call is TRBV6-1, the J call TRBJ1-5; TRBD1 matches at 7 bases. Trimming removed 6 bases from V and 4 bases from J; junction bases left unmatched: 9. The CDR3 totals 15 residues. CDR1 and CDR2 (germline): MNHNS, SASEGT. CDR3 coding DNA: TGTGCCAGCAGGACACAGGGGACCCAAAATCAGCCCCAGCATTTT. It yields the protein CASRTQGTQNQPQHF.

V gene TRBV28 combines with J gene TRBJ1-1, with 8 bases identical to TRBD1. J gave up 0 bases and V 1 base, and 10 bases lay outside the gene matches. CDR1 is MDHEN, CDR2 SYDVKM, per germline. CDR3 size: 18 residues. The CDR3 nucleotides read TGTGCCAGCAGTTTATTCCCCCGGACAGGGATCATGAACACTGAAGCTTTCTTT. This sequence encodes CASSLFPRTGIMNTEAFF.